This T cell receptor (beta chain) emerged from a study of cytomegalovirus exposure and HLA in healthy donors. For the study at large: Some 85 million unique TCRs, all from HLA-typed donors, were included in an early release of the data. Whole-study results and caveats: It is likely that the observed cluster of highly shared sequence variants was a sequencing artifact. A later analysis found TCR association rates differed by HLA locus, highest for DRB1 and lowest for HLA-C. Using a false discovery rate of 0.05, a later analysis showed that fewer than 20,000 TCR beta sequences were associated with HLA alleles.

A remark on this clone: Its antigen remains unidentified.

Germline assignment: CDR1 SNHLY and CDR2 FYNNEI. V was pared by 3 bases and J by 5 bases, with 11 bases between. This CDR3 spans 14 amino acids. With 60 Vbeta and 13 Jbeta primers, the PCR was carried out. TCRdb's copy holds only in-frame clones and misses some; the assay was immunoSEQ multiplex PCR. The table has 200,000 to 250,000 clones, 82% seen once; the top ten hold 5% to 6%. The chain carries TRBV2 and TRBJ2-1; D is unclear. This clonotype was sampled from a woman between 35 and 50 years old in good health and CMV-seropositive. The sample was PBMCs. CDR3 amino acids: CASSELRNDNEQFF. The DNA for the CDR3 is TGTGCCAGCAGTGAGCTGCGAAACGACAATGAGCAGTTCTTC.